The TCR beta chain described here comes from a study of cytomegalovirus exposure and HLA in healthy donors (dated by TCRdb to the late 2010s). A note on the overall study: In an earlier analysis of 550 to 750 of the donors, roughly 300 Gb of sequence data and approximately 100 million unique TCR beta sequences from about 179 million T cells were reported. Because of strong linkage in the cohort, four or five DR-DQ haplotypes were treated as single units for association and clustering. The study combined high-throughput TCR immunosequencing, statistical association of individual TCRs with disease status, and machine learning to predict cytomegalovirus infection status. The study used immunosequencing to profile the T cell repertoires of about 670 subjects and linked those repertoires to cytomegalovirus serostatus. An early release covering 550 to 650 HLA-typed donors comprised about 300 gigabases of sequencing data and approximately 80 million unique TCR sequences. The later analysis used no new phenotypic data to find candidate immune exposures, relying instead on TCR beta sequences and their occurrence across donors. Of the roughly 420 genotyped donors, roughly 76% were placed in the genetic ancestry cluster associated with self-reported Caucasian donors. All discovery cohort repertoires had been generated using a single sequencing platform. To study patterns of TCR occurrence, a later analysis re-analyzed previously published TCR beta repertoires from under 750 donors and added high-resolution HLA genotyping. Alongside the repertoire data, information on donor age, sex, ethnicity and CMV serostatus was compiled. A later genetic analysis used genome-wide SNP genotypes for about three fifths of the 666 donors, treating that subset as a discovery cohort. In an earlier analysis of around 540 of the donors, high-throughput TCR beta sequencing was used to judge whether each TCR beta V gene segment behaved as functional or pseudogenic. On average, around 240,000 unique TCR beta nucleotide sequences were sequenced per donor among a few hundred genotyped donors of the cohort, with about 19% of those sequences being non-productive. The number of typed donors differed by locus: about 620-640 for A, B, C, DRB1 and DQB1; 500 to 550 for DQA1; approximately 610 for DPA1; and 450 to 480 for DPB1. Both class I and class II loci were covered by HLA typing, at four-digit resolution. Besides the first cohort of about 730 subjects, a separate validation cohort made up of 120 or so different subjects was used. The study was designed to test whether signatures of past pathogen exposure could be identified by cataloging public T cell receptors.

In total, around 600 healthy bone marrow donors made up the cohort. Cohort members were all nominally healthy when sampled, although unrecorded immune exposures were likely present. The donor was CMV seronegative and belonged to the group of roughly 330 seronegative cohort members. A peripheral blood sample was provided by each donor, and peripheral blood mononuclear cells were used for TCR beta sequencing. Genomic DNA extraction from the blood cell samples was performed with the Qiagen DNeasy Blood Extraction Kit. Library prep was done by the immunoSEQ multiplex PCR assay. A mixture of 60 forward primers for TCR Vbeta segments and 13 reverse primers for TCR Jbeta segments was used in the multiplex PCR. The CDR3 region of rearranged TCR beta genes was amplified from genomic DNA with a multiplex PCR assay. Amplified TCR beta libraries were sequenced as 87-base-pair reads on the Illumina HiSeq System. The study's processing was this. In a later analysis, tens of millions of unique TCR beta chains were counted across the roughly 670 repertoires, and roughly 11 million of these chains were shared by at least two donors. Raw reads were error-corrected and collapsed into unique sequences by a nearest-neighbor algorithm in which closely related sequences were merged to remove PCR and sequencing errors. CDR3 sequences were aligned to IMGT reference sequences to assign V, D and J gene segments. For a sequence to be retained, a match of at least six nucleotides was required to both a V gene segment and a J gene segment. Rearrangements were called productive when the CDR3 lacked stop codons and stayed in frame with V and J; all others were non-productive. CDR3 was defined by IMGT convention, running from the second conserved V-encoded cysteine to the conserved J-encoded phenylalanine. In an earlier analysis of 500 to 650 of the donors, sequences lacking an unambiguous match to a single V gene segment were excluded. An earlier analysis of 450 to 650 of the donors called V segments functional above 56.7% productive rearrangements and segregating when the between-donor standard deviation exceeded 5%. To diagnose cytomegalovirus status from the catalog of TCR beta chain sequences, a statistical classification framework was built. In a later analysis, V and J genes were assigned by comparing TCR nucleotide sequences against IMGT/GENE-DB human TR gene sequences. Using the TCRdist pipeline, a later analysis assigned CDR3 sequences along with most-parsimonious VDJ recombination scenarios. In a later analysis, each TCR beta chain was defined by its CDR3 amino acid sequence together with its V-gene family, and reads lacking a unique V-gene family were excluded. A later analysis removed roughly 590 highly shared, low-generation-probability nucleotide sequences to deal with suspected cross-contamination and a sequencing artifact. For each public chain, a later analysis derived a clonal expansion index from normalized ranks of inferred template counts within each repertoire. In a later analysis, generation probabilities were computed with a VDJ recombination model fitted to out-of-frame rearrangements, and the resulting probabilities were checked against IGoR. In a later analysis, TCR-TCR, TCR-HLA and TCR-CMV co-occurrence was scored with hypergeometric tests, and a repertoire-size bias correction was applied to TCR pairs. A later analysis estimated false discovery rates by permuting HLA or CMV assignments 20 times. In a later analysis, co-occurring TCRs were grouped using DBSCAN, with TCRdist sequence similarity added in when clustering inside HLA-allele-positive subsets. Repertoires with fewer than 30,000 or more than 120,000 public chains, plus five repertoires with anomalous nucleotide sharing, were excluded from co-occurrence clustering. TCRdb carries this immuneACCESS record with in-frame sequences only. Its versions omit some clonotypes, under half of them owing to an unresolved V gene in the studies checked, with the rest unexplained. V, J and clone size are taken as reported in that table, and D and trimming were inferred from the DNA itself. In all, the sample holds fewer than 250,000 clones, and 87% of those were seen once. Of the sample, under 1.2% falls within the top ten clones.

The germline ends are 18 bases apart after V is trimmed by 4 bases and J by 8 bases. Based on the germline V gene, the CDR1 and CDR2 sequences are MGHRA and YSYEKL. Including the terminal cysteine and phenylalanine, the CDR3 comprises 16 residues. CDR3 DNA only is kept here, 48 bases in frame from base 1. What the authors observed across the whole study: The classifier was reported to diagnose cytomegalovirus status with high specificity and sensitivity in both the original cohort and the validation cohort. According to a later analysis, parvovirus B19, influenza, CMV and Epstein-Barr virus appeared linked to several top co-occurrence clusters. Roughly 15 rarely observed V segments, including chromosome 9 orphons, were excluded from the earlier analysis of some 590 of the donors because counts were too low. The presence/absence analyses assumed that sequencing depth was roughly uniform across donors, and that assumption may not be true. Broadly in line with IMGT annotations, most TCR beta V segments showed up in productive rearrangements about 90% or about 30% of the time in an earlier analysis of under 700 of the donors. Because the 87-base-pair reads could not distinguish some IMGT-functional V segments, including TRBV6-2 and TRBV6-3, those segments were excluded. An association between a missense DCLRE1C variant and V-gene and J-gene trimming of TCR beta chains was found in a later genetic analysis and replicated in an independent cohort. A further reported finding was that TCR beta sequences accurately predicted the HLA-A and HLA-B alleles for most subjects in the first cohort. It was suggested by the authors that the approach could potentially be generalized to other disease states and immunological phenotypes. In this cohort, only TCR beta chains were sequenced, and detectable features were limited by the absence of alpha or paired-chain data. A cluster of highly shared sequence variants was judged likely to represent a technical artifact of the sequencing pipeline. Assigning TCR associations to individual alleles was difficult when HLA alleles, especially DR and DQ, strongly co-occurred. Correlated functional status among segregating V segments might be attributable to linkage disequilibrium, but an unknown experimental factor could not be ruled out. In a later analysis, HLA-associated TCR beta chains showed more clonal expansion and lower generation probabilities than non-associated chains that were equally common. Because HLA typing was unavailable for some donors at each locus, only the typed subset was used in association tests. According to a later analysis, TCR association rates differed among HLA loci, with DRB1 alleles showing the most associated TCRs and HLA-C alleles showing the fewest. A total of around 150 TCR beta chains were listed by the study as associated with cytomegalovirus. Most CMV-associated TCR beta chains appeared to be HLA-restricted in a later analysis, and the HLA associations seemed to be driven largely by CMV exposure. A later genetic analysis reported fewer N-insertions in productive TCRs among donors in an Asian-associated ancestry cluster than the approximately 670-donor mean. The only immune exposure information available for the cohort was CMV serostatus. Three of the identified cytomegalovirus-associated TCR beta chains were confirmed in vitro to be specific for cytomegalovirus antigens. Most TCR sequences were observed very rarely across donors, whereas some public TCRs were present in many individuals. Specific HLA alleles were associated with roughly 17,000 TCR beta sequences at a false discovery rate of 0.05 in a later analysis.

Comment on this clone: No antigen is known for it. There are no base qualities to consult, and no much larger clone falls within one base.

This clonotype originated in a boy aged 2 to 9 in good health and CMV-seronegative. Specimen: PBMCs. The sequence links TRBV4-1 to TRBJ1-6; no D gene can be assigned with confidence. The CDR3 loop reads CASSLHPALGDSPLHF. The nucleotide sequence is given as TGCGCCAGCAGCCTCCATCCCGCCCTAGGAGATTCACCCCTCCACTTT.